The next 5 T cell receptor beta chains were all read from a single sample in a study of molecular identifiers for immune sequencing clone quantification. In TCRdb, the PCR reads were re-called with MiXCR into one record per CDR3 protein. The sample shows around 460,000 distinct CDR3 sequences, about a fifth of them seen only once. Sample: naive CD8+ T cells from blood, with Jurkat cell RNA spiked in. Subset specified: FACS-sorted CD8+CD4-CCR7+CD45RA+ naive T cells. The receptors stem from a human donor in good health. Some libraries in this study had Jurkat cell RNA spiked in.

A remark on this clonotype: This may be a read error, as it is one base from a much larger clone. The conserved closing phenylalanine or tryptophan is absent in this CDR3, likely reflecting a read error. This rearrangement joins TRBV7-8 to TRBJ2-5; D gene ambiguous. Deletions cut 5 bases from V and 1 base from J, with 17 bases between. Germline CDR1 SGHVS, CDR2 FQNEAQ. CDR3 length equals 16 residues. CDR3 loop: CASSPHRGRVQETQYS. The CDR3 coding sequence is TGTGCCAGCAGCCCACACAGAGGAAGGGTCCAAGAGACCCAGTACTCC.

J is TRBJ1-1 and V is TRBV30; TRBD1 matches at 7 bases. The germline gives CDR1 GTSNPN, CDR2 SVGIG (reference sequence). There are 16 residues in the CDR3. After removal of 5 bases from V and 0 bases from J, the junction contained 12 bases not matched to a gene. CDR3 sequence reads: CAWGRDRINMNTEAFF. The CDR3 DNA is TGTGCCTGGGGCCGGGACAGAATAAACATGAACACTGAAGCTTTCTTT. The full variable domain, with the rest looked up from reference TRBV30 and TRBJ1-1, is SQTIHQWPATLVQPVGSPLSLECTVEGTSNPNLYWYRQAAGRGLQLLFYSVGIGQISSEVPQNLSASRPQDRQFILSSKKLLLSDSGFYLCAWGRDRINMNTEAFFGQGTRLTVV.

This clonotype turned up a few times. The CDR3 loop reads CASSLSSGASTDTQYF. In DNA, the CDR3 is TGTGCCAGCAGTTTGTCGAGTGGTGCTAGCACAGATACGCAGTATTTT. The chain uses TRBV27 and TRBJ2-3; D remains ambiguous. The V gene's germline CDR1 is MNHEY and CDR2 SMNVEV (reference sequence). The CDR3 has 16 amino acids. V gave up 3 bases and J gave up 0 bases, with 13 bases separating them.

This clonotype has a count of ten or more. The V gene is TRBV10-3, the J gene TRBJ2-7; either TRBD1 or TRBD2 may supply D (6 bases each). Trimming cost V 4 bases and J 3 bases, with 16 bases left between them. CDR1 is ENHRY, CDR2 SYGVKD, per germline. The CDR3 covers 15 residues. The CDR3 here is CAISGRPGAFYEQYF. DNA of the CDR3: TGTGCCATCAGTGGTAGGCCGGGGGCATTCTACGAGCAGTACTTC.

Comments on this clonotype: Since a much larger clone is just one base distant, this may be a read error. This chain uses TRBV7-2 with TRBJ1-1; tentative D call: TRBD1 (5 bases). Germline assignment: CDR1 SGHTA and CDR2 FQGNSA. The CDR3 has 12 residues. V was pared by 1 base and J by 11 bases, with 11 bases between. CDR3 DNA: TGTGCCAGCAGCTTAGATGGGGGTACGGCTTTCTTT. Its protein is CASSLDGGTAFF.